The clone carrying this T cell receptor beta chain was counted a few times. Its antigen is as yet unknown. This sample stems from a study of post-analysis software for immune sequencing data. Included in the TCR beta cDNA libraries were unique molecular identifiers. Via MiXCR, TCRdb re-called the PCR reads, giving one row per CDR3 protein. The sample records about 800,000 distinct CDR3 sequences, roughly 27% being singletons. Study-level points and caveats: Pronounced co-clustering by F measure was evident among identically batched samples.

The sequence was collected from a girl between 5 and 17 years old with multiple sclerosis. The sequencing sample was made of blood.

CDR3 bases: TGCAGTGCCCGTAGGGTGCGGGGGACGGGTGAGCAGTTCTTC. Translated, it gives CSARRVRGTGEQFF. This sequence joins TRBV20-1 and TRBJ2-1; 7 bases map to TRBD2. V lost 6 bases, J lost 9 bases, and 14 bases stayed unmatched. This CDR3 is built from 14 residues. Germline V gene lookup returns CDR1 DFQATT and CDR2 SNEGSKA (reference sequence).